The 20 T cell receptor beta chains presented below share a single source sample, sequenced in a study of cytomegalovirus exposure and HLA in healthy donors. The PCR employed 60 Vbeta primers together with 13 Jbeta primers. Sequencing was performed with immunoSEQ multiplex PCR; in TCRdb, only in-frame clones are kept and a portion is missing. This repertoire shows around 150,000 clones, roughly 80% found once; its top ten account for about 1.3%. Sequencing was performed on PBMCs. These receptors originate from a man aged 18 to 30 in good health and CMV-seronegative.

V and J are TRBV28 and TRBJ2-5; possible D gene TRBD2, 5 bases. The CDR3 length is 16 residues. V was clipped by 5 bases and J by 3 bases, with 19 bases between them. Germline CDR1 is MDHEN and CDR2 is SYDVKM. CDR3 sequence (DNA): TGTGCCAGCAGTCCTCTGACGGATCCACTAGAAGAGACCCAGTACTTC. Protein product: CASSPLTDPLEETQYF.

The chain uses TRBV7-9 and TRBJ1-6; D ambiguous. The V and J ends lost 5 bases and 13 bases respectively, with 9 bases between them. Germline V gives CDR1 SEHNR, CDR2 FQNEAQ (reference sequence). This CDR3 comprises 11 residues. The CDR3 region is CASSPGGPLHF. The CDR3 bases are TGTGCCAGCAGCCCCGGAGGGCCCCTCCACTTT.

This chain connects TRBV6-7 to TRBJ2-5; 8 bases align to TRBD2. TRBV6-7 is flagged as an ORF with uncertain function. V lost 10 bases and J lost 13; bases outside the gene matches: 14. The CDR3 has 12 amino acids. CDR3 in DNA: TGTGCCATCCCACCAGGAGGGACTAGATCGTACTTC. Its protein product is CAIPPGGTRSYF.

The rearrangement links TRBV28 to TRBJ2-1, with D perhaps matching TRBD1 (6 bases). This CDR3 region has 17 residues. The germline CDR1 and CDR2 sequences are MDHEN and SYDVKM. Trimming took 5 bases from V and 4 from J, leaving 21 bases between them. The CDR3 here is CASSPVVRGWGYNEQFF. The CDR3 coding sequence is TGTGCCAGCAGTCCGGTGGTCAGGGGATGGGGTTACAATGAGCAGTTCTTC.

This rearrangement joins TRBV7-8 to TRBJ2-1; 11 bases align to TRBD1. The CDR3 sequence is 13 residues long. Germline CDR1 and CDR2: SGHVS and FQNEAQ. V lost 0 bases and J lost 12; bases outside the gene matches: 1. In nucleotides, the CDR3 is TGTGCCAGCAGCTTAGCGGGGACAGGGGGGCAGTTCTTC. Encoded protein: CASSLAGTGGQFF.

V and J are TRBV4-3 and TRBJ2-1; TRBD2 aligns across 8 bases. V lost 0 bases, J lost 4 bases, and 11 bases stayed unmatched. The CDR3 is made up of 18 amino acids. Germline V gene data show CDR1 as LGHNA and CDR2 as YSLEER. The CDR3 coding sequence is TGCGCCAGCAGCCAAGAGAGACCCCACAGCGGGGGTTACAATGAGCAGTTCTTC. It translates to CASSQERPHSGGYNEQFF.

The chain couples TRBV18 to TRBJ1-1; perhaps TRBD1 as D (6 bases). The CDR3 length is 17 residues. The germline V and J ends were trimmed by 3 bases and 1 base, with 18 bases remaining between them. Germline assignment: CDR1 KGHSH and CDR2 LQKENI. The CDR3 region has the DNA TGTGCCAGCTCACCCCGGGAGGCAGGGGTGACGAACACTGAAGCTTTCTTT. Its translation: CASSPREAGVTNTEAFF.

The V call is TRBV18, the J call TRBJ2-4; perhaps TRBD2 as D (5 bases). V lost 0 bases to trimming and J lost 7 bases, with 10 bases between them. CDR3 size: 14 residues. The V gene's germline CDR1 is KGHSH and CDR2 LQKENI. Here the CDR3 reads CASSPPFGENIQYF. The DNA of the CDR3 is TGTGCCAGCTCACCACCTTTTGGGGAGAACATTCAGTACTTC. The full variable domain, rest sourced from reference TRBV18 and TRBJ2-4, is NAGVMQNPRHLVRRRGQEARLRCSPMKGHSHVYWYRQLPEEGLKFMVYLQKENIIDESGMPKERFSAEFPKEGPSILRIQQVVRGDSAAYFCASSPPFGENIQYFGAGTRLSVL.

V gene TRBV9 combines with J gene TRBJ1-3, with TRBD1 identical over 9 bases. Germline V CDR1 and CDR2: SGDLS, YYNGEE. J was trimmed by 0 bases and V by 4 bases; bases with no gene match: 11. The CDR3 totals 18 residues. The DNA for the CDR3 is TGTGCCAGCAGCACCGATCATCCGGGACAGGGCTCTGGAAACACCATATATTTT. Protein product: CASSTDHPGQGSGNTIYF.

V usage is TRBV28 and J usage is TRBJ1-1, with TRBD1 matching 8 bases. This CDR3 is 14 amino acids long. Unmatched junction bases numbered 6, after V lost 5 bases and J lost 4 bases. CDR1 and CDR2 from the germline V gene are MDHEN and SYDVKM. CDR3: CASSPTQGGTEAFF. The CDR3 nucleotides are TGTGCCAGCAGTCCCACACAGGGGGGCACTGAAGCTTTCTTT. Looking up the rest from reference TRBV28 and TRBJ1-1 gives the full variable domain: DVKVTQSSRYLVKRTGEKVFLECVQDMDHENMFWYRQDPGLGLRLIYFSYDVKMKEKGDIPEGYSVSREKKERFSLILESASTNQTSMYLCASSPTQGGTEAFFGQGTRLTVV.

This clone was found once. J is TRBJ2-1 and V is TRBV4-3, with D possibly TRBD2 on 6 matching bases. Trimming stripped 0 bases from V and 13 bases from J, with 19 bases between. The CDR3 contains 15 residues. The germline V gene has CDR1 LGHNA and CDR2 YSLEER. The CDR3 DNA follows: TGCGCCAGCAGCCAAGATCCCCGGGACTCCTCCGTCCAGTTCTTC. Translating it yields CASSQDPRDSSVQFF.

The chain has TRBV18 and TRBJ2-3, with TRBD2 matching over 8 bases. The CDR3 runs 15 residues. Per germline, CDR1 KGHSH and CDR2 LQKENI. V lost 6 bases, J lost 0 bases, and 5 bases stayed unmatched. CDR3 in amino acids: CASSPGLASTDTQYF. CDR3 nucleotide sequence: TGTGCCAGCTCTCCCGGACTAGCTAGCACAGATACGCAGTATTTT.

The J gene is TRBJ2-7, the V gene TRBV6-5; D perhaps matches TRBD2 (5 bases). The germline gives CDR1 MNHEY, CDR2 SVGAGI. This CDR3 region has 13 residues. The V gene lost 7 bases and the J gene lost 2 bases, with 12 bases spanning the gap. CDR3 region: CASKASGTYEQYF. The DNA of the CDR3 is TGTGCCAGCAAGGCAAGCGGCACCTACGAGCAGTACTTC.

CDR3 in amino acids: CASSLGAATDTQYF. CDR3 sequence (DNA): TGTGCCAGCAGTTTAGGGGCGGCCACAGATACGCAGTATTTT. The rearrangement joins TRBV27 to TRBJ2-3, with TRBD1 as a possible D gene (5 bases). CDR3 size: 14 residues. Trimming took 2 bases from V and 2 from J, leaving 8 bases between them. Germline assignment: CDR1 MNHEY and CDR2 SMNVEV (reference sequence).

The chain employs TRBV10-3 and TRBJ2-2; 7 bases map to TRBD2. The germline CDR1 and CDR2 sequences are ENHRY and SYGVKD. Trimming at V came to 3 bases and at J to 3 bases, leaving 7 bases not matched to a gene. The CDR3 is made up of 16 amino acids. CDR3 sequence: CAISDLVAGHTGELFF. The CDR3 bases are TGTGCCATCAGTGATCTCGTAGCGGGCCACACCGGGGAGCTGTTTTTT.

This clone appeared a few times. The V and J genes are TRBV6-1 and TRBJ1-5; D is unresolved. V was pared by 1 base and J by 3 bases, with 10 bases between. This CDR3 is 15 amino acids long. From germline, CDR1 is MNHNS and CDR2 SASEGT. CDR3 DNA sequence: TGTGCCAGCAGTGAAGTGAGGGCCTTCAATCAGCCCCAGCATTTT. Its protein product is CASSEVRAFNQPQHF.

The gene calls are TRBV4-3 and TRBJ1-6; D is undetermined. The CDR3 sequence is 15 residues long. V was trimmed by 1 base and J by 12 bases, leaving 16 bases between them. The germline gives CDR1 LGHNA, CDR2 YSLEER. In DNA form, the CDR3 reads TGCGCCAGCAGCCAAGTCTTGGGTGTGCCGGGACCCCTCCACTTT. Its translation is CASSQVLGVPGPLHF.

This sequence joins TRBV18 and TRBJ2-7; tentative D call: TRBD1 (6 bases). CDR1 is KGHSH, CDR2 LQKENI, per germline. The CDR3 loop spans 15 amino acids. Trimming took off 3 bases at V and 2 bases at J, with 14 bases between the two ends. DNA for the CDR3: TGTGCCAGCTCACCGCCATCAACAGGGACCTACGAGCAGTACTTC. This encodes CASSPPSTGTYEQYF.

This CDR3 reads CASSWGLAGAGEQFF. CDR3 coding DNA: TGTGCCAGCAGTTGGGGACTAGCGGGAGCCGGTGAGCAGTTCTTC. The chain combines TRBV6-5 with TRBJ2-1, with 14 positions matching TRBD2. The germline V gene encodes CDR1 MNHEY and CDR2 SVGAGI. The V and J ends lost 4 bases and 9 bases, in that order; junction bases with no gene match: 5. The CDR3 contains 15 residues.

The chain links TRBV4-3 to TRBJ2-7; D possibly corresponds to TRBD1 (5 bases). Germline lookup yields CDR1 LGHNA and CDR2 YSLEER. The CDR3 sequence is 15 residues long. V lost 1 base to trimming and J lost 4 bases, with 14 bases between them. CDR3 sequence (DNA): TGCGCCAGCAGCCAAGGGGTAACAGGTCGGTACGAGCAGTACTTC. It is translated as CASSQGVTGRYEQYF.